One sample yielded the 10 T cell receptor beta chains listed below, sequenced in a study of cytomegalovirus exposure and HLA in healthy donors. PCR used 60 Vbeta primers and 13 Jbeta primers. Some clones are missing from TCRdb's copy, which holds only in-frame ones; the method was immunoSEQ multiplex PCR. The sample includes approximately 210,000 clones, around 79% of them seen just once. The sequenced sample consisted of PBMCs. Source of these receptors: a male donor in good health and CMV-seropositive.

This clone was counted between two and nine times. The chain combines TRBV9 with TRBJ1-2, with 7 nucleotides matching TRBD1. Germline values: CDR1 SGDLS, CDR2 YYNGEE. After removal of 0 bases from V and 8 bases from J, the junction contained 10 bases not matched to a gene. The CDR3 has 15 residues. CDR3 protein: CASSVEGAAGSGYTF. Here the CDR3 DNA reads TGTGCCAGCAGCGTAGAGGGGGCGGCGGGGAGCGGCTACACCTTC. The full variable domain, its missing parts supplied by reference TRBV9 and TRBJ1-2, is DSGVTQTPKHLITATGQRVTLRCSPRSGDLSVYWYQQSLDQGLQFLIQYYNGEERAKGNILERFSAQQFPDLHSELNLSSLELGDSALYFCASSVEGAAGSGYTFGSGTRLTVV.

This clone was recorded once. V is TRBV7-2 and J is TRBJ1-4; TRBD1 might be the D (5 bases). V was pared by 5 bases and J by 5 bases, with 12 bases between. The CDR3 is made up of 14 amino acids. Germline V CDR1 and CDR2: SGHTA, FQGNSA. The DNA for the CDR3 is TGTGCCAGCAGCCCGGGGGGAGGGAATGAAAAACTGTTTTTT. It codes for CASSPGGGNEKLFF.

The chain couples TRBV7-9 to TRBJ1-5, with 9 bases identical to TRBD1. V lost 1 base, J lost 7 bases, and 8 bases stayed unmatched. This CDR3 contains 16 residues. Germline assignment: CDR1 SEHNR and CDR2 FQNEAQ (reference sequence). The CDR3 coding sequence is TGTGCCAGCAGCTTAGGGACAGGGGTCATGAGCCAGCCCCAGCATTTT. It codes for CASSLGTGVMSQPQHF.

This clone appeared a few times. The chain couples TRBV6-1 to TRBJ2-3; 9 nucleotides match TRBD2. CDR3 size: 14 residues. The V and J ends lost 4 bases and 6 bases, in that order; junction bases with no gene match: 5. CDR1 and CDR2 from the germline V gene are MNHNS and SASEGT. The CDR3 sequence: CASSAAGGPDTQYF. In DNA form, the CDR3 reads TGTGCCAGCAGTGCAGCGGGAGGCCCCGATACGCAGTATTTT.

Points on this clone: The junction and the germline gene differ at one end; a read error may be behind it. The sample carries other DNA sequences with the same CDR3. The rearrangement links TRBV28 to TRBJ1-1, with 12 positions matching TRBD1. CDR3 length equals 15 residues. Per the germline V gene, CDR1 is MDHEN and CDR2 is SYDVKM. CDR3 in amino acids: CASSGTGGGETEAFF. The CDR3 bases are TGTGCCAGCAGTGGGACAGGGGGCGGGGAGACTGAAGCCTTCTTT. Full variable domain (remainder filled in from reference TRBV28 and TRBJ1-1): DVKVTQSSRYLVKRTGEKVFLECVQDMDHENMFWYRQDPGLGLRLIYFSYDVKMKEKGDIPEGYSVSREKKERFSLILESASTNQTSMYLCASSGTGGGETEAFFGQGTRLTVV.

The J gene is TRBJ1-5, the V gene TRBV5-6; D is ambiguous. With 0 bases removed from V and 7 bases from J, the gap between germline ends came to 5 bases. Germline V gene lookup returns CDR1 SGHDT and CDR2 YYEEEE. The CDR3 is made up of 12 amino acids. Here the CDR3 reads CASSLGAQPQHF. The CDR3 DNA reads as TGTGCCAGCAGCTTGGGGGCCCAGCCCCAGCATTTT.

This clone came up a few times. This rearrangement joins TRBV7-9 to TRBJ1-2, with 9 bases identical to TRBD1. J was trimmed by 4 bases and V by 7 bases; bases with no gene match: 10. CDR3 length: 15 amino acids. CDR1 SEHNR and CDR2 FQNEAQ come from the germline V gene (reference sequence). Written as DNA, the CDR3 is TGTGCCAGCAACCACCGGGACAGGGATGGCTATGGCTACACCTTC. Protein product: CASNHRDRDGYGYTF.

The chain has TRBV28 and TRBJ2-1, with D perhaps TRBD2 (5 bases). CDR1 and CDR2 (germline): MDHEN, SYDVKM. The V end lost 2 bases, the J end lost 8 bases, and 7 bases lay between the germline ends. The CDR3 extends over 12 amino acids. This CDR3 reads CASSLVRDEQFF. The CDR3 region has the DNA TGTGCCAGCAGTTTAGTGCGGGATGAGCAGTTCTTC.

This sequence joins TRBV6-5 and TRBJ1-3; perhaps TRBD1 as D (6 bases). Germline V gene sequence: CDR1 MNHEY, CDR2 SVGAGI. V was trimmed by 6 bases and J by 2 bases, leaving 11 bases between them. This CDR3 comprises 14 residues. The CDR3 nucleotides read TGTGCCAGCAGACAGGGCACTACTGGAAACACCATATATTTT. Translating gives CASRQGTTGNTIYF.

This clone showed up just a few times. The chain joins TRBV19 to TRBJ1-1; 8 bases agree with TRBD1. The J segment lost 4 bases and the V segment lost 5 bases, leaving 6 bases of the junction unmatched. The CDR3 sequence is 14 residues long. Germline V lookup: CDR1 LNHDA, CDR2 SQIVND (reference sequence). The CDR3 is CASSPDRGGTEAFF. The DNA for the CDR3 is TGTGCCAGTAGTCCCGACAGGGGAGGCACTGAAGCTTTCTTT.